This TCR beta chain emerged from a study of CD8 T cells in Susac syndrome. With random hexamers, reverse transcription was performed on about 0.45 to 1 ug of RNA. The immunoSEQ assay covered 54 Vbeta and 13 Jbeta segments for CDR3. TCRdb itself ran the immunoSEQ multiplex PCR reads through MiXCR, one entry per CDR3 protein. The table has approximately 170,000 distinct CDR3 sequences, roughly 94% seen once. V dropped 4 bases and J dropped 6; count of bases not matched to a gene: 14. CDR3 length equals 15 residues. Germline CDR1 and CDR2: DFQATT and SNEGSKA (reference sequence). This TCR derives from a human donor with multiple sclerosis. Material for sequencing was CD4+ T cells from PBMCs. The rearrangement joins TRBV20-1 to TRBJ2-7; 8 nucleotides line up with TRBD2. The CDR3 coding sequence is TGCAGTGCTACCCCGCGGGGGAGCGGGAGTCGCGAGCAGTACTTC. Amino acids: CSATPRGSGSREQYF.